One and the same sample provided the 26 T cell receptor beta chains below, sequenced in a study of T cell responses to AZD1222 COVID-19 vaccine. Libraries were prepared by immunoSEQ multiplex PCR; TCRdb keeps only in-frame clonotypes and omits some of them. The data contain 95,000 to 150,000 clones, about 88% of them singletons. Material: peripheral blood, obtained on day 0 of AZD1222 vaccination. The receptors originated from an adult in good health.

CDR3 in amino acids: CASGRGATYNEQFF. CDR3 bases: TGTGCCAGCGGAAGGGGCGCCACCTACAATGAGCAGTTCTTC. The V call is TRBV11-3, the J call TRBJ2-1; D might be TRBD1 (5 bases). The CDR3 loop spans 14 amino acids. Germline V gene lookup returns CDR1 SGHNT and CDR2 YENEEA. The ends were cut back, 8 bases at V and 2 bases at J, with 13 bases in the middle.

Regarding this clone: Relative to the germline gene, one junction end is altered; a read error may explain this. This chain joins TRBV12-3 or TRBV12-4 and TRBJ2-1, with 8 bases fitting TRBD2. The CDR3 consists of 11 residues. In DNA form, the CDR3 reads TGTGCCAGCAGTATAGCGGGAAAGCAGTTCTTC. Its protein product is CASSIAGKQFF.

As DNA, the CDR3 is TGTGCCAGCAGCTTTGAGGGCTCCTCCTACGAGCAGTACTTC. The encoded protein is CASSFEGSSYEQYF. J is TRBJ2-7 and V is TRBV5-6; possibly TRBD2 for D (5 bases). V lost 2 bases and J lost 0, with 9 bases in between. This CDR3 has 14 amino acids. Per the germline V gene, CDR1 is SGHDT and CDR2 is YYEEEE.

The chain joins TRBV24-1 to TRBJ1-5, with D perhaps matching TRBD1 (6 bases). CDR3 length equals 18 residues. The germline CDR1 and CDR2 sequences are KGHDR and SFDVKD. V lost 3 bases to trimming and J lost 0 bases, with 17 bases between them. CDR3 sequence: CATSDRGGAFYSNQPQHF. Written as DNA, the CDR3 is TGTGCCACCAGTGATCGAGGGGGGGCGTTTTATAGCAATCAGCCCCAGCATTTT.

The chain joins TRBV12-1 to TRBJ2-2; TRBD2, as called in the table, went unchecked against the DNA. TRBV12-1 is an annotated pseudogene. CDR3 length: 15 residues. CDR3 amino acids: CASSLAGWNTGELFF. CDR3 nucleotides: TGTGCCAGCAGCTTAGCGGGATGGAACACCGGGGAGCTGTTTTTT.

The V call is TRBV5-4, the J call TRBJ2-2; TRBD2 might be the D (6 bases). V lost 2 bases, J lost 1 base, and 12 bases lay in between. The CDR3 contains 16 residues. Looked up from germline, CDR1 is SGHNT and CDR2 is YYREEE (reference sequence). This CDR3 reads CASSLPGSRNTGELFF. Here the CDR3 DNA reads TGTGCCAGCAGCTTACCCGGGAGTCGGAACACCGGGGAGCTGTTTTTT.

J is TRBJ2-2 and V is TRBV6-5, with 10 bases matching TRBD1. Unmatched junction bases numbered 5, after V lost 6 bases and J lost 7 bases. CDR1 and CDR2 from the germline V gene are MNHEY and SVGAGI. This CDR3 contains 14 residues. CDR3 amino acids: CASRGTGEGGELFF. The CDR3 coding sequence is TGTGCCAGCAGAGGGACAGGGGAAGGCGGGGAGCTGTTTTTT.

The chain joins TRBV7-3 to TRBJ2-2, with D perhaps TRBD2 (6 bases). In germline, CDR1 is SGHTA, CDR2 FQGTGA. Trimming left V 7 bases short and J 2 bases short, with 17 bases between. The CDR3 sequence is 16 residues long. The CDR3 sequence is CASTQGTSPNTGELFF. The CDR3 nucleotides are TGTGCCAGCACCCAAGGAACTAGCCCAAACACCGGGGAGCTGTTTTTT.

The chain links TRBV3-1 (or the pseudogene TRBV3-2) to TRBJ2-5; 12 nucleotides agree with TRBD1. The CDR3 loop spans 17 amino acids. CDR1 and CDR2 from the germline V gene are LGHDT and YNNKEL (reference sequence). With 1 base clipped from V and 1 base from J, the junction kept 4 bases outside the gene matches. As DNA, the CDR3 is TGTGCCAGCAGCCAAGGCTCGGGACAGGGGGCCCAAGAGACCCAGTACTTC. It translates to CASSQGSGQGAQETQYF.

The chain links TRBV5-6 to TRBJ1-1; no clear D. Germline values: CDR1 SGHDT, CDR2 YYEEEE. The length of the CDR3 is 14 residues. The V end lost 2 bases, the J end lost 0 bases, and 8 bases lay between the germline ends. CDR3 nucleotide sequence: TGTGCCAGCAGCTTCAGATCAATGAACACTGAAGCTTTCTTT. Amino acid sequence: CASSFRSMNTEAFF.

The chain combines TRBV19 with TRBJ1-1; 8 bases agree with TRBD1. After removal of 5 bases from V and 4 bases from J, the junction contained 6 bases not matched to a gene. Germline values: CDR1 LNHDA, CDR2 SQIVND (reference sequence). The CDR3 is 14 residues long. The CDR3 loop reads CASSDYRGGTEAFF. The CDR3 DNA reads TGTGCCAGTAGTGATTACAGGGGGGGCACTGAAGCTTTCTTT.

The chain combines TRBV9 with TRBJ2-1; weak D call: TRBD1 (5 bases). Trimming left V 0 bases short and J 10 bases short, with 14 bases between. Germline V gives CDR1 SGDLS, CDR2 YYNGEE. This CDR3 contains 14 residues. CDR3 sequence reads: CASSVDGGAQEQFF. As DNA, the CDR3 is TGTGCCAGCAGCGTAGACGGTGGGGCCCAAGAGCAGTTCTTC.

This clone was counted only a few times. This chain joins TRBV19 and TRBJ1-1; D uncertain. CDR3 length: 15 amino acids. Between the trimmed V and J ends, which lost 1 base and 0 bases, there was a span of 9 bases. Per the germline V gene, CDR1 is LNHDA and CDR2 is SQIVND (reference sequence). The CDR3 bases are TGTGCCAGTAGTATAGGGACGGGGATGAACACTGAAGCTTTCTTT. Translated, it gives CASSIGTGMNTEAFF.

This chain connects TRBV30 to TRBJ2-5; tentative D call: TRBD2 (6 bases). V was cut by 4 bases and J by 7 bases, with 13 bases left in between. From germline, CDR1 is GTSNPN and CDR2 SVGIG (reference sequence). This CDR3 comprises 12 residues. The chain's CDR3 is CAWMGGAGTQYF. Written as DNA, the CDR3 is TGTGCCTGGATGGGAGGCGCAGGGACCCAGTACTTC.

This chain connects TRBV14 to TRBJ2-2; TRBD1 aligns across 7 bases. Unmatched junction bases numbered 9, after V lost 4 bases and J lost 4 bases. Germline V CDR1 and CDR2: SGHDN, FVKESK. This CDR3 is built from 16 residues. Here the CDR3 reads CASSPFDRAGTGELFF. The CDR3 DNA follows: TGTGCCAGCAGCCCGTTTGACAGGGCGGGCACCGGGGAGCTGTTTTTT. Full variable domain (missing parts from reference TRBV14 and TRBJ2-2): EAGVTQFPSHSVIEKGQTVTLRCDPISGHDNLYWYRRVMGKEIKFLLHFVKESKQDESGMPNNRFLAERTGGTYSTLKVQPAELEDSGVYFCASSPFDRAGTGELFFGEGSRLTVL.

This clone appeared a few times. The chain employs TRBV28 and TRBJ2-7; D gene ambiguous. CDR1 and CDR2 from the germline V gene are MDHEN and SYDVKM. The germline V and J ends were trimmed by 2 bases and 1 base, with 12 bases remaining between them. The length of the CDR3 is 15 residues. The CDR3 is CASSLATASSYEQYF. The CDR3 DNA sequence: TGTGCCAGCAGTTTAGCAACCGCCTCTTCCTACGAGCAGTACTTC.

CDR3: CAWTGLGGYYGYTF. The CDR3 DNA is TGTGCCTGGACCGGGCTAGGGGGATACTATGGCTACACCTTC. V usage is TRBV30 and J usage is TRBJ1-2; D is perhaps TRBD1 (6 bases). Per the germline V gene, CDR1 is GTSNPN and CDR2 is SVGIG (reference sequence). V lost 4 bases, J lost 3 bases, and 15 bases lay in between. This CDR3 is 14 amino acids long.

V is TRBV6-5 and J is TRBJ2-2, with 7 bases fitting TRBD2. Germline V CDR1 and CDR2: MNHEY, SVGAGI. J gave up 0 bases and V 2 bases, and 3 bases lay outside the gene matches. The CDR3 is 16 amino acids. CDR3 sequence (DNA): TGTGCCAGCAGTTACGATGGGACTACGAACACCGGGGAGCTGTTTTTT. This sequence encodes CASSYDGTTNTGELFF.

The chain uses TRBV18 and TRBJ2-2, with D maybe TRBD1 (6 bases). The length of the CDR3 is 15 residues. Trimming removed 5 bases from V and 4 bases from J, with 14 bases in between. Germline V gives CDR1 KGHSH, CDR2 LQKENI. CDR3 amino acids: CASSGSGAGTGELFF. As DNA, the CDR3 is TGTGCCAGCTCAGGTTCAGGGGCCGGCACCGGGGAGCTGTTTTTT.

In its sample, this clone was seen a few times. The gene calls are TRBV4-1 and TRBJ2-3, with D hard to call. The CDR3 runs 13 residues. CDR1 MGHRA and CDR2 YSYEKL come from the germline V gene. The germline V and J ends were trimmed by 8 bases and 2 bases, with 11 bases remaining between them. Here the CDR3 DNA reads TGCGCCAGCGGTAAACTGATCACAGATACGCAGTATTTT. Its translation is CASGKLITDTQYF.

V gene TRBV7-9 combines with J gene TRBJ1-2, with D unresolved. In germline, CDR1 is SEHNR, CDR2 FQNEAQ (reference sequence). This CDR3 spans 13 amino acids. V dropped 3 bases and J dropped 1 base, with 6 bases sitting between them. The CDR3 coding sequence is TGTGCCAGCAGCTTCGCCCTTAACTATGGCTACACCTTC. Amino acid sequence: CASSFALNYGYTF.

J is TRBJ2-2 and V is TRBV27; no clear D gene. There are 11 residues in the CDR3. V lost 8 bases, J lost 6 bases, and 7 bases lay in between. CDR1 is MNHEY, CDR2 SMNVEV, per germline (reference sequence). As DNA, the CDR3 is TGTGCCAGCGGCGATTCCGGGGAGCTGTTTTTT. Translated, it gives CASGDSGELFF.

This chain joins TRBV7-9 and TRBJ2-7; 14 nucleotides agree with TRBD2. This CDR3 region has 18 residues. The germline gives CDR1 SEHNR, CDR2 FQNEAQ (reference sequence). The CDR3 sequence: CAVTRTGLAGGRDDEQYF. For the CDR3, the DNA is TGTGCAGTAACGCGTACTGGACTAGCGGGAGGCAGGGACGACGAGCAGTACTTC.

This chain uses TRBV7-2 with TRBJ1-2; D is ambiguous. The CDR3 is 15 amino acids. Trimming took 2 bases from V and 0 from J, leaving 10 bases between them. Germline V gene data show CDR1 as SGHTA and CDR2 as FQGNSA. The CDR3 here is CASSLSGRANYGYTF. Written as DNA, the CDR3 is TGTGCCAGCAGCTTATCGGGAAGGGCTAACTATGGCTACACCTTC.

V is TRBV3-1 (or the pseudogene TRBV3-2) and J is TRBJ2-7, with D perhaps TRBD1 or TRBD2 (5 bases each). This CDR3 is built from 16 residues. The germline gives CDR1 LGHDT, CDR2 YNNKEL (reference sequence). V dropped 5 bases and J dropped 3 bases, with 20 bases sitting between them. The CDR3 here is CASSKPGTAYGYEQYF. The CDR3 nucleotides are TGTGCCAGCAGCAAACCCGGGACGGCCTACGGCTACGAGCAGTACTTC.

This clone has only one observation. The V gene is TRBV19, the J gene TRBJ2-5; D may be TRBD2 (5 bases). V was trimmed by 1 base and J by 3 bases, leaving 15 bases between them. Germline-derived CDR1 and CDR2 are LNHDA and SQIVND (reference sequence). This CDR3 region has 16 residues. The CDR3: CASSIGPAALEETQYF. In nucleotides, the CDR3 is TGTGCCAGTAGTATAGGACCAGCGGCCTTGGAAGAGACCCAGTACTTC. The whole variable domain, filled in from reference TRBV19 and TRBJ2-5, reads DGGITQSPKYLFRKEGQNVTLSCEQNLNHDAMYWYRQDPGQGLRLIYYSQIVNDFQKGDIAEGYSVSREKKESFPLTVTSAQKNPTAFYLCASSIGPAALEETQYFGPGTRLLVL.